These 9 T cell receptor beta chains share one sample of origin, sequenced in a study of human T cells and chemical hapten exposure. Time point given: patch test 2, 6 weeks after DPC sensitization. The treatment denotes: therapeutic diphenylcyclopropenone sensitization with weekly scalp DPC. TCRdb re-called the RACE reads through MiXCR, storing one row per CDR3 protein. The sample lists roughly 150,000 distinct CDR3 sequences; 10% to 15% were seen once. Sequencing was performed on whole blood, taken in connection with sensitization to the hapten diphenylcyclopropenone (DPC). The receptors come from a woman aged 50 to 60 with alopecia areata. Some clones in this sample may be carry-over from other donors' samples.

CDR3 in DNA: TGCAGCGCTGGGGGAGTAAGTAACAATGAGCAGTTCTTC. Protein sequence: CSAGGVSNNEQFF. The gene calls are TRBV29-1 and TRBJ2-1; the D call may be TRBD1 or TRBD2 (5 bases each). Trimming stripped 7 bases from V and 5 bases from J, with 15 bases between. Germline V gene lookup returns CDR1 SQVTM and CDR2 ANQGSEA. The CDR3 extends over 13 amino acids.

This clonotype was observed at least ten times. The rearrangement links TRBV28 to TRBJ2-1; maybe TRBD1 (5 bases). Germline V gene sequence: CDR1 MDHEN, CDR2 SYDVKM. V was cut by 8 bases and J by 4 bases, with 9 bases left in between. The CDR3 consists of 12 residues. For the CDR3, the DNA is TGTGCCAGCCGACAGAGTTACAATGAGCAGTTCTTC. This translates into CASRQSYNEQFF.

Only a few counts were recorded for this clonotype. This chain links TRBV7-2 with TRBJ1-1; 10 nucleotides match TRBD1. This CDR3 has 18 residues. With 0 bases clipped from V and 1 base from J, the junction kept 8 bases outside the gene matches. The germline V gene has CDR1 SGHTA and CDR2 FQGNSA. The CDR3 loop is CASSLALTRTGGNTEAFF. The CDR3 DNA is TGTGCCAGCAGCTTAGCACTAACCCGGACAGGGGGGAACACTGAAGCTTTCTTT.

The V call is TRBV20-1, the J call TRBJ2-7; 7 nucleotides line up with TRBD1. The CDR3 totals 15 residues. J was trimmed by 2 bases and V by 6 bases; bases with no gene match: 13. Germline assignment: CDR1 DFQATT and CDR2 SNEGSKA (reference sequence). CDR3 sequence (DNA): TGCAGTGCCCTGGAAGGGACAGCGAAAACCTACGAGCAGTACTTC. Residues: CSALEGTAKTYEQYF.

This clonotype was counted only a few times. V usage is TRBV29-1 and J usage is TRBJ2-7; D may be TRBD1 or TRBD2 (5 bases each). Looked up from germline, CDR1 is SQVTM and CDR2 is ANQGSEA. This CDR3 spans 13 amino acids. V shed 5 bases and J shed 5 bases, with 16 bases lying between them. The DNA for the CDR3 is TGCAGCGTTTCTTGGGGGAGCTTCAACGAGCAGTACTTC. Translating gives CSVSWGSFNEQYF.

This clonotype was seen at least ten times. J is TRBJ2-1 and V is TRBV10-3, with 13 bases aligning to TRBD2. Trimming took 5 bases from V and 8 from J; bases not matched to a gene: 9. Looked up from germline, CDR1 is ENHRY and CDR2 is SYGVKD. CDR3 length equals 16 residues. CDR3 coding DNA: TGTGCCATCAGTCCGAGACTAGCGGGAGGCCCGGATGAGCAGTTCTTC. This gives the protein CAISPRLAGGPDEQFF.

The J gene is TRBJ2-1, the V gene TRBV27; D possibly corresponds to TRBD1 (6 bases). Looked up from germline, CDR1 is MNHEY and CDR2 is SMNVEV (reference sequence). Deletions cut 0 bases from V and 14 bases from J, with 11 bases between. The CDR3 has 12 amino acids. In DNA form, the CDR3 reads TGTGCCAGCAGTTTATCGGGACATCAGGAGTTCTTC. Its protein is CASSLSGHQEFF.

The chain recombines TRBV28 with TRBJ1-5; TRBD1 matches 12 bases. Germline trimming cut 5 bases from V and 7 bases from J; bases unmatched to any gene: 9. Germline V CDR1 and CDR2: MDHEN, SYDVKM. The CDR3 has 16 residues. The CDR3 spells CASSTGDRGRGQPQHF. As DNA, the CDR3 is TGTGCCAGCAGTACAGGGGACAGGGGGCGCGGGCAGCCCCAGCATTTT.

This clonotype has a handful of counts. The genes are TRBV12-3 or TRBV12-4 and TRBJ2-5; D gene uncertain. The CDR3 loop spans 13 amino acids. Trimming cost V 3 bases and J 5 bases, with 10 bases left between them. The CDR3: CASSFGPAETQYF. CDR3 in DNA: TGTGCCAGCAGTTTTGGACCGGCGGAGACCCAGTACTTC.